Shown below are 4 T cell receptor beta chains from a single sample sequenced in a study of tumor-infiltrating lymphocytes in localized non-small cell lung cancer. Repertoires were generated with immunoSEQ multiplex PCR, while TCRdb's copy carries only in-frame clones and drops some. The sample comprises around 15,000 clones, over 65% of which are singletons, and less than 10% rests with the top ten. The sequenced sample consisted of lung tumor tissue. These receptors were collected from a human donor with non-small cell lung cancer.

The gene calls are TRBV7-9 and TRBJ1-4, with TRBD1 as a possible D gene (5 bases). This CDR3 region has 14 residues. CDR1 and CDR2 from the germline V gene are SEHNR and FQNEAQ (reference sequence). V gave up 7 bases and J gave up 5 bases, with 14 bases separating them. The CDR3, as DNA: TGTGCCAGCACCCAAGCGGGGCGGAATGAAAAACTGTTTTTT. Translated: CASTQAGRNEKLFF.

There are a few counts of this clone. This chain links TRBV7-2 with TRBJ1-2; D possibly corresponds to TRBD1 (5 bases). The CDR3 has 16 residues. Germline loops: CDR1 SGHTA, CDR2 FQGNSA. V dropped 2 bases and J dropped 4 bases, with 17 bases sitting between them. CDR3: CASSLRGGRAAYGYTF. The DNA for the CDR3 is TGTGCCAGCAGCTTAAGGGGAGGGAGGGCCGCCTATGGCTACACCTTC.

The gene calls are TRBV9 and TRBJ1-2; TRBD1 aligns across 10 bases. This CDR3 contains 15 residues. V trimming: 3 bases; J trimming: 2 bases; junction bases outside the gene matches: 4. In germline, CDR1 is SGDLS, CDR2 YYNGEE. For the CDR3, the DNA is TGTGCCAGCAGCGCCCGGACAGGGGGAAACTATGGCTACACCTTC. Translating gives CASSARTGGNYGYTF.

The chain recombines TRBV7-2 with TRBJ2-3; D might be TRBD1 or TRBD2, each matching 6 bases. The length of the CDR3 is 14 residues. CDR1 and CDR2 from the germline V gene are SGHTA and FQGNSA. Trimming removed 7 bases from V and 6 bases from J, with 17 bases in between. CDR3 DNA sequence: TGTGCCAGCAATTTAGGGGGGATTTTGGATACGCAGTATTTT. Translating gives CASNLGGILDTQYF.